The source of this T cell receptor (beta chain) is a study of long-term antiretroviral therapy in people with HIV. Study findings and constraints: Older ART regimens may have been in use when blood was drawn between the mid-2000s and the late 2010s. At every time point, clones expanded before ART dominated the repertoire.

Running of the v3.0 immunoSEQ assay took place at survey level. Sequencing was performed with immunoSEQ multiplex PCR; in TCRdb, only in-frame clones are kept and a portion is missing. The sample holds about 22,000 clones, around four fifths seen once. With 0 bases removed from V and 5 bases from J, the gap between germline ends came to 9 bases. Looked up from germline, CDR1 is SGDLS and CDR2 is YYNGEE. The CDR3 has 14 amino acids. A word on this clone: What it recognizes is unknown.

The samples comprised roughly 0.9-11 million cryopreserved PBMC ahead of DNA extraction. V usage is TRBV9 and J usage is TRBJ1-3; possibly TRBD1 for D (6 bases). This TCR was recovered from a man aged 35 to 55 with HIV. The sample in question was unsorted PBMCs, obtained 1.6 years after starting antiretroviral therapy. The CDR3 coding sequence is TGTGCCAGCAGCGTAGGACAGGAACGAAACACCATATATTTT. Protein product: CASSVGQERNTIYF. The entire variable domain, with the rest obtained from reference TRBV9 and TRBJ1-3, is as follows: DSGVTQTPKHLITATGQRVTLRCSPRSGDLSVYWYQQSLDQGLQFLIQYYNGEERAKGNILERFSAQQFPDLHSELNLSSLELGDSALYFCASSVGQERNTIYFGEGSWLTVV.